Given below is one T cell receptor beta chain in context. These data are taken from a study of blood T cell repertoires in COVID-19. For the study at large: Whether acute or convalescent, the COVID-19 samples came from the United States, Italy and Spain. From T cells, B-cell-depleted T cells, or PBMCs came the material, which was cDNA or gDNA.

Clones were sequenced by immunoSEQ multiplex PCR, and TCRdb holds only the in-frame ones, with some missing. The repertoire has about 150,000 clones, about 88% of them found once; the top ten carry 2.4%. Trimming removed 0 bases from V and 6 bases from J, with 9 bases in between. The germline CDR1 and CDR2 sequences are SEHNR and FQNEAQ (reference sequence). The CDR3 has 15 residues. The receptor was isolated from a woman in her 70s with acute or convalescent COVID-19. The genes are TRBV7-9 and TRBJ1-6; D is possibly TRBD1 (5 bases). The sequenced material came from peripheral blood. The CDR3 is CASSLAGASNSPLHF. In nucleotides, the CDR3 is TGTGCCAGCAGCTTAGCAGGGGCTAGTAATTCACCCCTCCACTTT.